This T cell receptor (beta chain) was captured in a study of blood T cell repertoires in COVID-19. Looking at the study overall: Samples of COVID-19 (acute and convalescent) were obtained from the United States, Italy and Spain. Sources were T cells, B-cell-depleted T cells, or PBMCs; the material itself was cDNA or gDNA.

Original data processing: Reference gene primer amplification yielded estimated nucleated cell counts. Libraries were prepared by immunoSEQ multiplex PCR; TCRdb keeps only in-frame clonotypes and omits some of them. V, J and clone size are those of that table, while D and trimming were read from the DNA. Here the sample spans a few hundred thousand clones, approximately 87% being singletons. Germline CDR1 SGHVS, CDR2 FQNEAQ. Between the trimmed V and J ends, which lost 0 bases and 5 bases, there was a span of 10 bases. The length of the CDR3 is 14 residues. Turning to this clone: Different DNA sequences within this sample yield the same CDR3.

The chain uses TRBV7-8 and TRBJ1-2; D may be TRBD1 (6 bases). Sequencing was carried out using peripheral blood. The clonotype originates from a man in his sixties who had recovered from COVID-19. CDR3 region: CASSLARGGYGYTF. The CDR3 DNA sequence: TGTGCCAGCAGCTTAGCCAGGGGAGGGTATGGCTACACCTTC.